This record looks at one T cell receptor beta chain sequence and its context. Its antigen is not known. The sample belongs to a study of T cell responses to AZD1222 COVID-19 vaccine. The table came from immunoSEQ multiplex PCR; TCRdb's copy has only in-frame clones and leaves some out. Seen here are 150,000 to 160,000 clones, just over 90% observed once, and the top ten hold 1.8%. The germline CDR1 and CDR2 sequences are MNHEY and SVGAGI. The junction had 5 bases not matched to a gene; V was cut back by 0 bases and J by 3 bases. The CDR3 contains 16 residues. Findings and limits, study-wide: After two AZD1222 doses, spike-specific TCR breadth and depth rose versus day 0.

Material: peripheral blood, obtained on day 0 of AZD1222 vaccination. This TCR was sampled from an adult in good health. This sequence joins TRBV6-5 and TRBJ1-2, with 9 nucleotides matching TRBD1. The CDR3 reads CASSYSKQGADYGYTF. The CDR3 coding sequence is TGTGCCAGCAGTTACTCGAAACAGGGGGCGGACTATGGCTACACCTTC.